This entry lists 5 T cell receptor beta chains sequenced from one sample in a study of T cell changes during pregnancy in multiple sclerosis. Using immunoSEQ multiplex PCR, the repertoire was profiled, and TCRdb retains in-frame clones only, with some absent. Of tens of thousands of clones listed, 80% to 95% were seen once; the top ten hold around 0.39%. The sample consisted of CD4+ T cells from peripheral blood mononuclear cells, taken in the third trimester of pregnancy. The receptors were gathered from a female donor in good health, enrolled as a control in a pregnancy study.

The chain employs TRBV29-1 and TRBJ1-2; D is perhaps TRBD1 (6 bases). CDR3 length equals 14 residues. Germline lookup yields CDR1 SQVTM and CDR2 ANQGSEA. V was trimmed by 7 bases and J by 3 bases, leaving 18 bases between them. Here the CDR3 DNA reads TGCAGCGCCGAACCCGCCGACAGGCACTATGGCTACACCTTC. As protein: CSAEPADRHYGYTF.

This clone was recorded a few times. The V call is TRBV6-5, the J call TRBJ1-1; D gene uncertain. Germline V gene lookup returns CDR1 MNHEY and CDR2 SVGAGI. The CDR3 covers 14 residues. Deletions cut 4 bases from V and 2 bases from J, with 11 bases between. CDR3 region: CASSFGRGNTEAFF. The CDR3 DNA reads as TGTGCCAGCAGTTTTGGACGGGGAAACACTGAAGCTTTCTTT.

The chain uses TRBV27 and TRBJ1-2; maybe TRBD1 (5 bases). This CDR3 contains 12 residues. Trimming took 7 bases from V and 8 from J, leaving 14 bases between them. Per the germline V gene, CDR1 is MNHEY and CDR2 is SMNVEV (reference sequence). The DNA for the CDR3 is TGTGCCAGCACCACAGGCCGGAAAGGCTACACCTTC. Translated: CASTTGRKGYTF.

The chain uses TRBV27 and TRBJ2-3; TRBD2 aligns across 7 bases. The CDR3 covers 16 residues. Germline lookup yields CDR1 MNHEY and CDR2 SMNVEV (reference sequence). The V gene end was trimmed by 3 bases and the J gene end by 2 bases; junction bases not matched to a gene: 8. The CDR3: CASSFAAGVFTDTQYF. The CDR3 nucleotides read TGTGCCAGCAGTTTCGCGGCGGGGGTTTTCACAGATACGCAGTATTTT.

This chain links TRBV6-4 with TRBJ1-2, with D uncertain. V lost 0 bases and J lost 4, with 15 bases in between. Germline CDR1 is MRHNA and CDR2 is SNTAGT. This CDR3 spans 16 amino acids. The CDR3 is CASSDSRTGSAYGYTF. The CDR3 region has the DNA TGTGCCAGCAGTGACTCTCGAACGGGGTCAGCCTATGGCTACACCTTC.